These 17 T cell receptor beta chains came from one sample sequenced in a study of a mutant IDH1 vaccine in newly diagnosed glioma. Their recognized antigens are unknown. Time point described: week 23, last vaccination. The vaccine gave 300 ug of a 20-mer mutant IDH1 peptide subcutaneously per dose. Clones were sequenced by immunoSEQ multiplex PCR, and TCRdb holds only the in-frame ones, with some missing. The sample has 25,000 to 35,000 clones; roughly 90% are singletons. The source was PBMCs, collected from a glioma patient whose treatment included an IDH1 peptide vaccine. Source of these receptors: a man aged 40-49 years with glioma.

The V gene is TRBV18, the J gene TRBJ2-2; D not certain. CDR1 is KGHSH, CDR2 LQKENI, per germline. The V end was cut by 8 bases, the J end by 1 base, with 17 bases between. The CDR3 totals 16 residues. CDR3 amino acids: CASESRKPMNTGELFF. In DNA, the CDR3 is TGTGCCAGCGAAAGCAGGAAGCCGATGAACACCGGGGAGCTGTTTTTT.

V usage is TRBV5-1 and J usage is TRBJ2-1; D is perhaps TRBD1 (6 bases). CDR3 length equals 17 residues. V was trimmed by 6 bases and J by 3 bases, leaving 22 bases between them. Germline assignment: CDR1 SGHRS and CDR2 YFSETQ. The CDR3: CASNGKGKGQNYNEQFF. The CDR3 nucleotides are TGCGCCAGCAATGGTAAGGGGAAAGGACAGAACTACAATGAGCAGTTCTTC.

The chain has TRBV7-2 and TRBJ1-2; possible D gene TRBD1, 5 bases. Trimming took 3 bases from V and 4 from J, leaving 12 bases between them. The CDR3 runs to 14 residues. Germline V gene sequence: CDR1 SGHTA, CDR2 FQGNSA. CDR3 loop: CASSFTEGSYGYTF. The CDR3 bases are TGTGCCAGCAGCTTTACGGAGGGGAGCTATGGCTACACCTTC.

This clone was picked up a small number of times. V and J are TRBV4-3 and TRBJ2-7; the match to TRBD1 covers 7 bases. CDR3 length: 17 residues. CDR1 is LGHNA, CDR2 YSLEER, per germline. V lost 0 bases and J lost 3; bases outside the gene matches: 11. The DNA of the CDR3 is TGCGCCAGCAGCCAAGACTTAGGTGGGTGGGACAGCTACGAGCAGTACTTC. Translating gives CASSQDLGGWDSYEQYF.

On this clone itself: The junction differs from germline at one of its ends, possibly a read error. This chain links TRBV7-7 with TRBJ2-1; TRBD2 aligns across 8 bases. This CDR3 has 15 amino acids. Germline CDR1 and CDR2: SSHAT and FNYEAQ (reference sequence). The CDR3 nucleotides are TGTGCTAGCAGCTCGACTAGCGAAGCCTACAATGAGCAGTTCTTC. Its protein is CASSSTSEAYNEQFF.

The chain is built from TRBV9 and TRBJ2-5, with D perhaps TRBD2 (6 bases). CDR3 size: 14 residues. Looked up from germline, CDR1 is SGDLS and CDR2 is YYNGEE. Trimming removed 4 bases from V and 4 bases from J, with 14 bases in between. DNA for the CDR3: TGTGCCAGCAGCCCACGCTACGGGGGAGAGACCCAGTACTTC. Amino acid sequence: CASSPRYGGETQYF.

CDR3: CASSQGRTAITSTDTQYF. The CDR3, as DNA: TGTGCCAGCAGCCAAGGGAGGACAGCGATTACGAGCACAGATACGCAGTATTTT. The chain links TRBV14 to TRBJ2-3; tentatively, D is TRBD1 (6 bases). CDR1 is SGHDN and CDR2 is FVKESK in the germline V gene. V dropped 1 base and J dropped 0 bases, with 17 bases sitting between them. The CDR3 is 18 amino acids.

A single count supports this clone. This chain links TRBV19 with TRBJ1-2; TRBD1 aligns across 8 bases. Germline V gene sequence: CDR1 LNHDA, CDR2 SQIVND (reference sequence). Losses at the gene ends were 5 bases for V and 4 bases for J; bases not matched to a gene: 3. This CDR3 comprises 13 residues. The CDR3 DNA reads TGTGCCAGTAGTCCAGGACAGGGCTATGGCTACACCTTC. This encodes CASSPGQGYGYTF.

The gene calls are TRBV30 and TRBJ1-4; no definite D call. V was clipped by 3 bases and J by 7 bases, with 9 bases between them. Germline lookup yields CDR1 GTSNPN and CDR2 SVGIG (reference sequence). The CDR3 consists of 12 residues. In nucleotides, the CDR3 is TGTGCCTGGAGACGAGGAGGTGAAAAACTGTTTTTT. Protein: CAWRRGGEKLFF.

The V call is TRBV5-6, the J call TRBJ1-1, with D unresolved. This CDR3 comprises 12 residues. The germline V gene has CDR1 SGHDT and CDR2 YYEEEE. V lost 4 bases and J lost 8, with 12 bases in between. The CDR3 DNA follows: TGTGCCAGCAGCGTTCGGGAGAGGGAAGCTTTCTTT. Translation: CASSVREREAFF. The full variable domain, its missing parts supplied by reference TRBV5-6 and TRBJ1-1, is DAGVTQSPTHLIKTRGQQVTLRCSPKSGHDTVSWYQQALGQGPQFIFQYYEEEERQRGNFPDRFSGHQFPNYSSELNVNALLLGDSALYLCASSVREREAFFGQGTRLTVV.

This clone has only one observation. This chain joins TRBV2 and TRBJ1-4, with TRBD1 matching 7 bases. J lost 8 bases, V lost 2 bases, and 8 bases had no gene match. CDR1 SNHLY and CDR2 FYNNEI come from the germline V gene. CDR3 length: 15 residues. CDR3 DNA: TGTGCCAGCAGTGAAAGGAGGGGGCAACGGGAAAAACTGTTTTTT. It translates to CASSERRGQREKLFF.

This chain uses TRBV7-2 with TRBJ2-5; D is unclear. The CDR3 is 15 amino acids. Germline CDR1 reads SGHTA; CDR2 reads FQGNSA. V gave up 1 base and J gave up 2 bases, with 11 bases separating them. Here the CDR3 DNA reads TGTGCCAGCAGCTTAGTGCTCTGGCAACAAGAGACCCAGTACTTC. Translation: CASSLVLWQQETQYF.

This clone has only one observation. The rearrangement uses TRBV19 and TRBJ2-1; perhaps D is TRBD1 or TRBD2 (5 bases each). Trimming shortened V by 3 bases and J by 7 bases, and 19 bases separated the two germline ends. Per germline, CDR1 LNHDA and CDR2 SQIVND (reference sequence). The CDR3 spans 16 residues. CDR3 in amino acids: CASSIRLGESMNEQFF. The CDR3 nucleotides are TGTGCCAGTAGTATCCGCCTAGGGGAGAGTATGAATGAGCAGTTCTTC.

This chain joins TRBV6-1 and TRBJ1-1, with TRBD1 as a possible D gene (5 bases). V lost 5 bases to trimming and J lost 3 bases, with 16 bases between them. The CDR3 contains 15 residues. Germline CDR1 is MNHNS and CDR2 is SASEGT. CDR3 DNA sequence: TGTGCCAGCAGTATAAGACAGTGGGGGGACACTGAAGCTTTCTTT. Protein sequence: CASSIRQWGDTEAFF.

The rearrangement uses TRBV7-9 and TRBJ2-7, with unresolved D. CDR1 is SEHNR, CDR2 FQNEAQ, per germline (reference sequence). Trimming shortened V by 4 bases and J by 1 base, and 17 bases separated the two germline ends. This CDR3 region has 16 residues. The CDR3 sequence is CASSSIIEQGSYEQYV. In nucleotides, the CDR3 is TGTGCCAGCAGCTCTATAATAGAGCAAGGGTCCTACGAGCAGTACGTC.

The V and J genes are TRBV2 and TRBJ2-1; D is undetermined. CDR1 is SNHLY and CDR2 is FYNNEI in the germline V gene. This CDR3 is built from 16 residues. V was clipped by 0 bases and J by 7 bases, with 16 bases between them. The DNA of the CDR3 is TGTGCCAGCAGTGAAGCACCTCAAGGCGTCTGGAATGAGCAGTTCTTC. Its translation: CASSEAPQGVWNEQFF.

Judged by abundance, this clone is large (0.1 to 1%). The CDR3: CASSTSSEASTDTQYF. The CDR3 DNA sequence: TGCGCCAGCAGCACTAGTAGCGAAGCAAGCACAGATACGCAGTATTTT. V usage is TRBV5-1 and J usage is TRBJ2-3; tentative D call: TRBD2 (5 bases). This CDR3 spans 16 amino acids. The V gene's germline CDR1 is SGHRS and CDR2 YFSETQ. Trimming took 4 bases from V and 0 from J, leaving 15 bases between them.